The 22 T cell receptor beta chains below all came from one sample that was sequenced in a study of low-dose radiotherapy and immunotherapy resistance in tumors. TRAV- and TRBV-specific primers were used for first-strand cDNA, which covered alpha and beta chains. The TCRs were subjected to amplification over roughly 18 PCR cycles employing a constant-region primer in conjunction with a V-primer adapter. TCRdb re-called the reads with MiXCR, one entry per CDR3 protein. The sample consists of about 11,000 distinct CDR3 sequences, 50% to 65% of them appearing once. These receptors originate from a human donor with advanced metastatic prostate, ovarian, gallbladder or colorectal cancer (not recorded which). This table probably holds off-target reads from a library built for another chain.

The chain uses TRBV5-6 and TRBJ1-4; D unresolved. This CDR3 contains 14 residues. Germline CDR1 SGHDT, CDR2 YYEEEE. Trimming removed 1 base at V and 7 bases at J, with 11 bases between. CDR3 in amino acids: CASSLLNSAEKLFF. The CDR3 DNA follows: TGTGCCAGCAGCTTGTTGAACAGCGCTGAAAAACTGTTTTTT.

The rearrangement links TRBV2 to TRBJ2-6; no reliable D call. The germline V and J ends were trimmed by 7 bases and 0 bases, with 7 bases remaining between them. CDR3 size: 14 residues. CDR1 is SNHLY and CDR2 is FYNNEI in the germline V gene. DNA for the CDR3: TGTGCCAGCAATTCAAACTCTGGGGCCAACGTCCTGACTTTC. Translation: CASNSNSGANVLTF.

The V gene is TRBV12-3 or TRBV12-4, the J gene TRBJ1-5; possible D gene TRBD1, 5 bases. V lost 4 bases and J lost 3, with 13 bases in between. The CDR3 length is 15 residues. Written as DNA, the CDR3 is TGTGCCAGCAGTTCCCTGGGGGGGAACAATCAGCCCCAGCATTTT. Amino acids: CASSSLGGNNQPQHF.

The V call is TRBV12-3 or TRBV12-4, the J call TRBJ2-5; 11 positions agree with TRBD2. The ends lost 4 bases at V and 5 bases at J; junction bases unmatched: 6. This CDR3 has 15 residues. CDR3 residues: CASSYLAGGRETQYF. In DNA, the CDR3 is TGTGCCAGCAGTTATCTAGCGGGGGGCCGGGAGACCCAGTACTTC.

Only a few counts were recorded for this clonotype. This chain links TRBV12-3 or TRBV12-4 with TRBJ1-5; no firm D call. The CDR3 is 13 residues long. Between the trimmed V and J ends, which lost 5 bases and 1 base, there was a span of 6 bases. CDR3 DNA sequence: TGTGCCAGCAGTCAAGGGAGCAATCAGCCCCAGCATTTT. This translates into CASSQGSNQPQHF.

The J gene is TRBJ2-7, the V gene TRBV5-1; the D gene is possibly TRBD2 (6 bases). Trimming removed 0 bases at V and 2 bases at J, with 9 bases between. This CDR3 comprises 14 residues. The germline V gene has CDR1 SGHRS and CDR2 YFSETQ. The chain's CDR3 is CASSLGTGAYEQYF. Written as DNA, the CDR3 is TGCGCCAGCAGCTTGGGGACGGGAGCCTACGAGCAGTACTTC.

The CDR3 region has the DNA TGTGCCAGCAGCCAAGGGACTAGTTTATTCAATGAGCAGTTCTTC. Translating it yields CASSQGTSLFNEQFF. This chain uses TRBV3-1 with TRBJ2-1; 7 nucleotides agree with TRBD2. The CDR3 is made up of 15 amino acids. Germline V gives CDR1 LGHDT, CDR2 YNNKEL (reference sequence). Unmatched junction bases numbered 6, after V lost 1 base and J lost 6 bases.

V is TRBV11-2 and J is TRBJ2-1; D assignment may be TRBD1 or TRBD2 (5 bases each). Germline CDR1 is SGHAT and CDR2 is FQNNGV. The CDR3 covers 14 residues. V was shortened by 5 bases and J by 2 bases, with 10 bases between the two germline ends. CDR3 sequence: CASSRDGTYNEQFF. The CDR3, as DNA: TGTGCCAGCAGCCGGGACGGAACCTACAATGAGCAGTTCTTC.

V and J are TRBV23-1 and TRBJ2-1; tentatively, D is TRBD2 (6 bases). TRBV23-1 is recorded as an ORF, its role being uncertain. There are 15 residues in the CDR3. Trimming shortened V by 6 bases and J by 0 bases, and 12 bases separated the two germline ends. The CDR3 is CASSPGGLSYNEQFF. CDR3 nucleotide sequence: TGCGCCAGCAGCCCCGGAGGGCTCTCCTACAATGAGCAGTTCTTC.

This sequence joins TRBV12-3 or TRBV12-4 and TRBJ2-5; D is perhaps TRBD1 (7 bases). Trimming cost V 3 bases and J 4 bases, with 12 bases left between them. This CDR3 has 14 amino acids. The CDR3 DNA reads as TGTGCCAGCAGTTTGGAGGGGGCGTTAGAGACCCAGTACTTC. It is translated as CASSLEGALETQYF.

This clonotype was seen only a few times. The chain employs TRBV29-1 and TRBJ2-7, with 9 bases aligning to TRBD1. This CDR3 is 14 amino acids long. V lost 6 bases to trimming and J lost 1 base; unmatched junction nucleotides: 7. Germline CDR1 is SQVTM and CDR2 is ANQGSEA. The CDR3 loop is CSVSGQGSSYEQYF. The CDR3 nucleotides are TGCAGCGTGTCCGGACAGGGGTCTTCCTACGAGCAGTACTTC.

This chain links TRBV3-1 with TRBJ2-5, with D hard to call. Trimming pared 1 base from V and 5 bases from J, leaving 11 bases between. Germline assignment: CDR1 LGHDT and CDR2 YNNKEL (reference sequence). The CDR3 is made up of 14 amino acids. The CDR3 protein is CASSQVFGPETQYF. CDR3 coding DNA: TGTGCCAGCAGCCAAGTATTCGGGCCGGAGACCCAGTACTTC.

The chain recombines TRBV3-1 with TRBJ2-5; D not certain. From germline, CDR1 is LGHDT and CDR2 YNNKEL (reference sequence). V lost 2 bases and J 5 bases, leaving 18 bases between the germline ends. The CDR3 spans 16 residues. The CDR3 reads CASSQLTGRAGETQYF. The CDR3 nucleotides are TGTGCCAGCAGCCAACTCACGGGCCGGGCCGGGGAGACCCAGTACTTC.

V and J are TRBV19 and TRBJ2-5; D unclear. Germline assignment: CDR1 LNHDA and CDR2 SQIVND (reference sequence). The CDR3 sequence is 16 residues long. V was trimmed by 1 base and J by 1 base, leaving 13 bases between them. CDR3 sequence reads: CASSIVGPGSQETQYF. The CDR3 DNA follows: TGTGCCAGTAGTATAGTGGGCCCGGGCTCCCAAGAGACCCAGTACTTC.

This clonotype has only a few counts. The chain carries TRBV10-3 and TRBJ2-7, with D possibly being TRBD1 or TRBD2 (6 bases each). The CDR3 sequence is 15 residues long. Germline CDR1 is ENHRY and CDR2 is SYGVKD. V shed 3 bases and J shed 2 bases, with 14 bases lying between them. Here the CDR3 DNA reads TGTGCCATCAGTGAAGCTAGGGGGGCGGCCTACGAGCAGTACTTC. Its protein product is CAISEARGAAYEQYF.

The chain recombines TRBV10-3 with TRBJ2-3; 7 bases are shared with TRBD2. In germline, CDR1 is ENHRY, CDR2 SYGVKD. The CDR3 spans 15 residues. Germline trimming cut 3 bases from V and 5 bases from J; bases unmatched to any gene: 8. The CDR3 protein is CAISDPSGSRDTQYF. CDR3 sequence (DNA): TGTGCCATCAGTGACCCTAGCGGATCGCGAGATACGCAGTATTTT.

The chain uses TRBV5-5 and TRBJ2-5; D may be TRBD2 (7 bases). V was clipped by 1 base and J by 2 bases, with 9 bases between them. The germline V gene encodes CDR1 SGHKS and CDR2 YYEKEE (reference sequence). CDR3 length: 14 residues. The CDR3 here is CASSLRGGQETQYF. In DNA, the CDR3 is TGTGCCAGCAGCTTGAGGGGGGGGCAAGAGACCCAGTACTTC.

There are a few counts of this clonotype. This rearrangement joins TRBV5-1 to TRBJ1-1; D is unresolved. V gave up 2 bases and J gave up 7 bases, with 6 bases separating them. Germline loops: CDR1 SGHRS, CDR2 YFSETQ. This CDR3 contains 11 residues. The CDR3 here is CASSFRGEAFF. The DNA of the CDR3 is TGCGCCAGCAGCTTTCGGGGTGAAGCTTTCTTT.

The chain uses TRBV6-1 and TRBJ1-6, with D possibly being TRBD1 (5 bases). Germline V gives CDR1 MNHNS, CDR2 SASEGT. Trimming removed 1 base from V and 10 bases from J, with 26 bases in between. The CDR3 has 19 amino acids. CDR3 region: CASSEDGFGIGGGKSPLHF. The CDR3, as DNA: TGTGCCAGCAGTGAAGATGGATTCGGTATAGGTGGGGGGAAGTCACCCCTCCACTTT.

This clonotype has only a few counts. The chain recombines TRBV5-1 with TRBJ1-4, with D tentatively TRBD1 (5 bases). V was clipped by 4 bases and J by 3 bases, with 13 bases between them. The CDR3 covers 15 residues. Germline V gene lookup returns CDR1 SGHRS and CDR2 YFSETQ. The DNA of the CDR3 is TGCGCCAGCAGCATTGACAGTGGGGCTAATGAAAAACTGTTTTTT. This codes for CASSIDSGANEKLFF.

The chain has TRBV11-2 and TRBJ1-1, with D uncertain. The germline V gene encodes CDR1 SGHAT and CDR2 FQNNGV. The CDR3 is 13 residues long. Between the trimmed V and J ends, which lost 3 bases and 1 base, there was a span of 6 bases. The chain's CDR3 is CASSFGRNTEAFF. For the CDR3, the DNA is TGTGCCAGCAGCTTCGGTAGGAACACTGAAGCTTTCTTT. Full variable domain (remainder filled in from reference TRBV11-2 and TRBJ1-1): EAGVAQSPRYKIIEKRQSVAFWCNPISGHATLYWYQQILGQGPKLLIQFQNNGVVDDSQLPKDRFSAERLKGVDSTLKIQPAKLEDSAVYLCASSFGRNTEAFFGQGTRLTVV.

This clonotype has more than one count but fewer than ten. The chain recombines TRBV12-5 with TRBJ1-1, with D hard to call. Trimming removed 6 bases from V and 0 bases from J, with 14 bases in between. The CDR3 loop spans 15 amino acids. The germline CDR1 and CDR2 sequences are LGHNT and FRNRAP. The CDR3 DNA reads as TGTGCTAGTGGGGGCCCATCGGGCATGAACACTGAAGCTTTCTTT. Encoded protein: CASGGPSGMNTEAFF.